This T cell receptor beta chain was profiled in a study of T-cell memory formation after mild COVID-19. Sample barcodes and UMIs were carried by the TCR alpha and TCR beta cDNA libraries that 5'RACE generated with constant-segment primers. TCRdb reprocessed the 5' RACE reads with MiXCR, giving one entry per CDR3 protein. Among hundreds of thousands of distinct CDR3 sequences listed, roughly 23% were seen once. CDR1 SGHVS and CDR2 FQNEAQ come from the germline V gene. The length of the CDR3 is 14 residues. Trimming left V 5 bases short and J 1 base short, with 12 bases between. Study results and limitations: A second wave expanding day 15 to 37 was CD4+-biased; contracting clones were balanced. The second-wave clones peaking on day 37 were not confirmed as SARS-CoV-2-specific. Contracting CD4+ clones lay largely in CM and EM, with CD8+ ones residing in EMRA.

This clonotype was seen a few times. Its antigen is currently unknown. The chain couples TRBV7-8 to TRBJ2-7; no reliable D call. The sequenced sample consisted of PBMCs or a T cell subset sorted from them (not recorded which). The TCR was taken from an adult woman who had mild COVID-19 (a few samples of this study predate the infection). Cell type and time point are not known. CDR3 coding DNA: TGTGCCAGCAGCCTATGGGCAGATTCCTACGAGCAGTACTTC. This codes for CASSLWADSYEQYF. The whole variable domain, remainder taken from reference TRBV7-8 and TRBJ2-7, is GAGVSQSPRYKVAKRGQDVALRCDPISGHVSLFWYQQALGQGPEFLTYFQNEAQLDKSGLPSDRFFAERPEGSVSTLKIQRTQQEDSAVYLCASSLWADSYEQYFGPGTRLTVT.